The 2 T cell receptor beta chains listed next were all sequenced from one sample in a study of cytomegalovirus exposure and HLA in healthy donors. Vbeta (60) and Jbeta (13) primers were used in the PCR. Some clones are missing from TCRdb's copy, which holds only in-frame ones; the method was immunoSEQ multiplex PCR. Here the sample spans fewer than 200,000 clones, 82% being singletons. Sequenced: PBMCs. These receptors originate from a girl aged 2 to 10 in good health and CMV-seropositive.

The chain is built from TRBV27 and TRBJ2-7; D may be TRBD1 (6 bases). CDR1 is MNHEY, CDR2 SMNVEV, per germline (reference sequence). V lost 4 bases to trimming and J lost 2 bases, with 12 bases between them. The CDR3 is 14 residues long. The CDR3 DNA reads as TGTGCCAGCAGTTACTCCGGGACAACCTACGAGCAGTACTTC. Translated, it gives CASSYSGTTYEQYF.

The chain couples TRBV30 to TRBJ2-3; the match to TRBD2 covers 11 bases. The trim removed 2 bases at V and 4 bases at J, leaving 8 bases unmatched. Germline-derived CDR1 and CDR2 are GTSNPN and SVGIG (reference sequence). CDR3 length: 16 amino acids. The CDR3: CAWSPRLAGMADTQYF. CDR3 bases: TGTGCCTGGAGTCCACGACTAGCGGGAATGGCAGATACGCAGTATTTT.